This T cell receptor (beta chain) was sequenced for a study of beta chain features in type 1 diabetes (dated by TCRdb to the late 2010s). A note on the overall study: Mean age, gender distribution, total cell number and subset yield did not differ between patients and healthy donors. Across all samples, 107,917,701 sorted cells were examined, and cell number per subset correlated strongly with RNA yield. The study compared the TCRB repertoires of sorted circulating CD4+ T cell subsets in recently diagnosed type 1 diabetes patients with those in matched healthy donors. Whereas all 30 or so donors provided naive and central memory subsets, regulatory and stem cell-like memory subsets were isolated from just 8 patients and roughly eight healthy donors.

A remark on this clone: The antigen this receptor binds is unknown. No per-base quality is available; no much larger clone lies one base away.

From each donor, a single peripheral blood sample of around 0.12 L on average was drawn into heparinised tubes. Using a panel that included CD45RO, CCR7, CD25, CD127, CD95 and CD27, naive, central memory, regulatory and stem cell-like memory CD4+ T cells were sorted on a BD FACSAria II. Purity was above 95% for every sorted population. PBMCs were isolated right away by Lymphoprep density gradient centrifugation and were stained directly, without culture. So that batch effects would be minimized, each experiment stained and sorted samples in pairs, pairing one healthy donor with one patient. The junction carries 20 bases between V and J, which are trimmed by 5 bases and 0 bases respectively. Its CDR3 holds 17 amino acids, cysteine through phenylalanine. The CDR3 DNA has 51 bases and is translated from base 1. The germline V gene sets CDR1 to MGHRA and CDR2 to YSYEKL. All of the isolated RNA was reverse transcribed with the High Capacity cDNA Reverse Transcription Kit, so expressed TCRB transcripts were sequenced. Naive, central memory and regulatory T cell samples underwent deep immunoSEQ sequencing, averaging roughly 3.4 million total reads per sample. Sorted cells were lysed in RLT buffer, and RNA was extracted using DNase-treated RNeasy Micro or Mini kits according to cell number. Each cell subset was processed on its own to prevent cross-contamination, while patient and healthy donor samples were processed together. Using the immunoSEQ multiplex PCR, TCRB sequences were amplified from cDNA into 87-bp fragments spanning the CDR3 region. Sequencing of the amplicons was done on the Illumina HiSeq platform. Per the source publication's procedure: Synthetic template baselines were used to correct PCR bias computationally, reads within Hamming distance 2 were collapsed together, and singletons that could not be merged were discarded. Reads were aligned against IMGT to assign V, D and J genes, CDR3 length and insertions or deletions at six rearrangement sites. Within each subset, clonotype counts were normalized to the number of sorted cells before true diversity and Gini coefficients were calculated with the tcR R package. The overlap coefficient, calculated on TCRB nucleotide sequences, was used to measure repertoire sharing. Out-of-frame TCRB sequences from naive cells were analyzed as a proxy for the pre-selection repertoire. In its TCRdb copy, this immuneACCESS table keeps in-frame sequences only and misses some clones. Where compared with another copy, unresolved V genes explain less than half of these, and the others have no known cause. That table supplies the V and J calls and clone size; D and trimming were determined from the DNA. A total of under 300,000 clones appear in this sample, approximately 16% of them only once. The ten biggest clones cover 0.065% to 0.1% of the sample.

Paper-wide results and their limitations: Because the HLA sub-analyses included only small numbers of individuals, any influence of HLA type on TCRB rearrangement was left unresolved. At VDJ recombination sites, patients with type 1 diabetes made fewer insertions and deleted more nucleotides, a pattern implying thymic rearrangement abnormalities. Because cDNA was sequenced instead of genomic DNA, activated cells with high expression could be over-represented, although the groups did not differ in activation or CD3 levels. Naive, central memory and regulatory TCRB repertoires appeared more similar among patients than among healthy donors. Shorter templates might be favored by PCR, yet because patient and control samples were amplified and corrected together, any such skew would affect both groups equally. Type 1 diabetes patients showed a moderate but significant shortening of TCRB CDR3 length in all four CD4+ subsets.

The clonotype originates from a man in his thirties or forties with type 1 diabetes. The chain is assembled from TRBV4-1 and TRBJ2-7; TRBD1 could be the D gene, as 6 bases match. The sequenced material came from naive CD4+ T cells from blood. The cell subset or site label, read with the paper, signifies: true naive CD4+ T cells. Here the CDR3 is given as CASSSPQGRLSSYEQYF. The bases read TGCGCCAGCAGCTCACCACAGGGACGCTTGAGCTCCTACGAGCAGTACTTC.